This T cell receptor (beta chain) is drawn from a study of T-cell reconstitution after alpha-beta-depleted transplantation in children. Study-level points and caveats: One year after transplant, T-cell counts and diversity came mostly from newly produced T cells. About two months after transplant, alpha-beta T cells reportedly came from several hundred expanded graft clones.

This clonotype was counted many times. Its antigen is as yet unknown. Germline V gene data show CDR1 as SGHNT and CDR2 as YYREEE (reference sequence). The CDR3 is 14 amino acids. Unmatched junction bases numbered 7, after V lost 4 bases and J lost 8 bases. The TCRbeta library incorporated unique molecular identifiers. TCRdb re-called the PCR reads with MiXCR, one entry per CDR3 protein. The sample lists hundreds of thousands of distinct CDR3 sequences, around 13% seen once, with about 0.77% in the top ten. This sequence joins TRBV5-4 and TRBJ2-1; the match to TRBD1 covers 9 bases. The source was PBMCs, collected before TCRalphabeta/CD19-depleted stem cell transplant. This receptor was identified in a girl aged 2-10 years with congenital amegakaryocytic thrombocytopenia, due to receive a stem cell transplant. The CDR3 nucleotides read TGTGCCAGCAGCGACGGACAGGGGATCGATGAGCAGTTCTTC. Translation gives CASSDGQGIDEQFF.